Listed below are T cell receptor beta chains from one sample, sequenced in a study of chemoradiotherapy in HPV16-positive cancers. Method: immunoSEQ multiplex PCR; TCRdb's copy keeps in-frame clones and lacks some. The sample has just under 8,000 clones, around 70% seen once. Collection took place from a patient who underwent chemoradiotherapy. All receptors come from a human donor with HPV-associated anogenital cancer. Each CDR3 is given with its conserved first and last residue. Fields, in order: clone size, V gene, J gene, D gene, CDR3 DNA, CDR3 protein. D genes are given only for firm matches. Rows may omit the clone size; those that give it use once, few, many or a size class.

clone size: .
V gene: TRBV5-1
J gene: TRBJ2-1
D gene: TRBD2
CDR3 DNA: TGCGCCAGCAGCTTCTCTACCCCTAGCGGGAGGGCCGATGAGCAGTTCTTC
CDR3 protein: CASSFSTPSGRADEQFF

clone size: .
V gene: TRBV7-2
J gene: TRBJ2-7
D gene: .
CDR3 DNA: TGTGCCAGCTCCCCGTCGGCTAGCCCGTTTTACGAGCAGTACTTC
CDR3 protein: CASSPSASPFYEQYF

clone size: .
V gene: TRBV7-2
J gene: TRBJ1-2
D gene: TRBD1
CDR3 DNA: TGTGCCAGCAGCCCGACAGGGGTCTCAGGGGGCTACACCTTC
CDR3 protein: CASSPTGVSGGYTF

clone size: .
V gene: TRBV28
J gene: TRBJ1-1
D gene: .
CDR3 DNA: TGTGCCAGCAAGGTAGGCAGGGGAGGCACTGAAGCTTTCTTT
CDR3 protein: CASKVGRGGTEAFF

clone size: .
V gene: TRBV28
J gene: TRBJ1-1
D gene: TRBD1
CDR3 DNA: TGTGCCAGCAGAGGGGACAGCCCGTGGGCTGAAGCTTTCTTT
CDR3 protein: CASRGDSPWAEAFF

clone size: .
V gene: TRBV7-8
J gene: TRBJ1-1
D gene: TRBD1
CDR3 DNA: TGTGCCAGCAGCGCCAGGGGGCGCGAGACTGAAGCTTTCTTT
CDR3 protein: CASSARGRETEAFF

clone size: .
V gene: TRBV2
J gene: TRBJ2-3
D gene: .
CDR3 DNA: TGTGCCAGCAGTGAAGCGAGTAGAGAAGATACGCAGTATTTT
CDR3 protein: CASSEASREDTQYF

clone size: .
V gene: TRBV5-6
J gene: TRBJ1-4
D gene: .
CDR3 DNA: TGTGCCAGCAGCTTTGACCTTGGGGGTGAAAAACTGTTTTTT
CDR3 protein: CASSFDLGGEKLFF

clone size: .
V gene: TRBV14
J gene: TRBJ1-1
D gene: .
CDR3 DNA: TGTGCCAGCAGCCAAGCGGGCATGAACACTGAAGCTTTCTTT
CDR3 protein: CASSQAGMNTEAFF

clone size: .
V gene: TRBV2
J gene: TRBJ2-1
D gene: .
CDR3 DNA: TGTGCCAGCAGTGTCTCGGGTCGGGGGGCCGGTGAGCAGTTCTTC
CDR3 protein: CASSVSGRGAGEQFF

clone size: .
V gene: TRBV18
J gene: TRBJ1-2
D gene: .
CDR3 DNA: TGTGCCAGCTCACCACCGGAGAAAGGGGCAGGGTATGGCTACACCTTC
CDR3 protein: CASSPPEKGAGYGYTF

clone size: .
V gene: TRBV5-4
J gene: TRBJ1-4
D gene: .
CDR3 DNA: TGTGCCAGCAGCGCGTACGGTAGGGAAAGAAATGAAAAACTGTTTTTT
CDR3 protein: CASSAYGRERNEKLFF

clone size: .
V gene: TRBV29-1
J gene: TRBJ1-1
D gene: .
CDR3 DNA: TGCAGCGTTGTTTGGAGTTTGTTCGCTGAAGCTTTCTTT
CDR3 protein: CSVVWSLFAEAFF

clone size: once
V gene: TRBV25-1
J gene: TRBJ1-3
D gene: .
CDR3 DNA: TGTGCCAGCAGTGAATCCGGGTTCTCTGGAAACACCATATATTTT
CDR3 protein: CASSESGFSGNTIYF

clone size: .
V gene: TRBV19
J gene: TRBJ2-2
D gene: .
CDR3 DNA: TGTGCCACCAACACCGCCTCGAACACCGGGGAGCTGTTTTTT
CDR3 protein: CATNTASNTGELFF

clone size: .
V gene: TRBV4-3
J gene: TRBJ1-1
D gene: .
CDR3 DNA: TGCGCCAGCAGCCAAGATCGGTGGGGGCAGTACACTGAAGCTTTCTTT
CDR3 protein: CASSQDRWGQYTEAFF

clone size: .
V gene: TRBV5-4
J gene: TRBJ2-3
D gene: TRBD2
CDR3 DNA: TGTGCCAGCAGCAAGCGGACTAGCGGCACAGATACGCAGTATTTT
CDR3 protein: CASSKRTSGTDTQYF

clone size: .
V gene: TRBV5-4
J gene: TRBJ2-5
D gene: TRBD2
CDR3 DNA: TGTGCCAGCAGCCCGGGACTAGCGCCGGGGGAGACCCAGTACTTC
CDR3 protein: CASSPGLAPGETQYF

clone size: .
V gene: TRBV27
J gene: TRBJ2-3
D gene: .
CDR3 DNA: TGTGCCAGCTCAGGACGACTCGATACGGACAGTAACGGAGGTACGCAGTATTTT
CDR3 protein: CASSGRLDTDSNGGTQYF

clone size: .
V gene: TRBV9
J gene: TRBJ2-2
D gene: TRBD2
CDR3 DNA: TGTGCCAGCAGCTTCCGACTAGCGGCGACCGGGGAGCTGTTTTTT
CDR3 protein: CASSFRLAATGELFF

clone size: .
V gene: TRBV6-5
J gene: TRBJ2-3
D gene: .
CDR3 DNA: TGTGCCAGCAGTTACAAGTGGGGGGTCGGGGATACGCAGTATTTT
CDR3 protein: CASSYKWGVGDTQYF

clone size: .
V gene: TRBV2
J gene: TRBJ1-5
D gene: .
CDR3 DNA: TGTGCCAGCAGTGATCAGGGAATTAATCAGCCCCAGCATTTT
CDR3 protein: CASSDQGINQPQHF

clone size: .
V gene: TRBV27
J gene: TRBJ1-4
D gene: TRBD1
CDR3 DNA: TGTGCCAGCAGTTGGGTCCGGGACAGGGGACCTCAATTGGGAAAACTGTTTTTT
CDR3 protein: CASSWVRDRGPQLGKLFF

clone size: .
V gene: TRBV11-2
J gene: TRBJ2-5
D gene: .
CDR3 DNA: TGTGCCAGCAGGTCCACTCCGCACAGGGCCGGAGAGACCCAGTACTTC
CDR3 protein: CASRSTPHRAGETQYF

clone size: .
V gene: TRBV2
J gene: TRBJ1-1
D gene: .
CDR3 DNA: TGTGCCAGCAGGGGGACTGGGGGAAACACTGAAGCTTTCTTT
CDR3 protein: CASRGTGGNTEAFF

clone size: .
V gene: TRBV7-8
J gene: TRBJ1-1
D gene: .
CDR3 DNA: TGTGCCAGCAGCTTAGAGACAGAAGCTTTCTTT
CDR3 protein: CASSLETEAFF

clone size: few
V gene: TRBV19
J gene: TRBJ1-1
D gene: TRBD1
CDR3 DNA: TGTGCCAGTACCATCGCCCCGGACAGGTACACTGAAGCTTTCTTT
CDR3 protein: CASTIAPDRYTEAFF

clone size: few
V gene: TRBV7-7
J gene: TRBJ2-7
D gene: .
CDR3 DNA: TGTGCCAGCAGCTTGGCGGGCAACTCCTACGAGCAGTACTTC
CDR3 protein: CASSLAGNSYEQYF

clone size: .
V gene: TRBV19
J gene: TRBJ1-4
D gene: .
CDR3 DNA: TGTGCCAGTCGGGGCCTCGGGGCAACTAATGAAAAACTGTTTTTT
CDR3 protein: CASRGLGATNEKLFF

clone size: .
V gene: TRBV19
J gene: TRBJ1-4
D gene: TRBD1
CDR3 DNA: TGTGCCAGTAGTGCACCCGGACAGGGGGCAACTAATGAAAAACTGTTTTTT
CDR3 protein: CASSAPGQGATNEKLFF

clone size: .
V gene: TRBV30
J gene: TRBJ1-1
D gene: .
CDR3 DNA: TGTGCCTGGAGGGAAGGGGAATTGAACACTGAAGCTTTCTTT
CDR3 protein: CAWREGELNTEAFF

clone size: once
V gene: TRBV19
J gene: TRBJ1-1
D gene: .
CDR3 DNA: TGTGCCAGTGGGGGAGCTGGGGGCTTAAACACTGAAGCTTTCTTT
CDR3 protein: CASGGAGGLNTEAFF

clone size: .
V gene: TRBV27
J gene: TRBJ2-7
D gene: .
CDR3 DNA: TGTGCCAGCAGGGTGGGAGGCCCCAGCTCCTACGAGCAGTACTTC
CDR3 protein: CASRVGGPSSYEQYF

clone size: few
V gene: TRBV29-1
J gene: TRBJ1-1
D gene: TRBD1
CDR3 DNA: TGCAGCGTTGAGGGGACAGGGGTCACGAACACTGAAGCTTTCTTT
CDR3 protein: CSVEGTGVTNTEAFF

clone size: few
V gene: TRBV6-4
J gene: TRBJ2-3
D gene: TRBD2
CDR3 DNA: TGTGCCAGCAGTGGGACTAGCGGGGGAGATACGCAGTATTTT
CDR3 protein: CASSGTSGGDTQYF

clone size: few
V gene: TRBV11-3
J gene: TRBJ2-5
D gene: TRBD2
CDR3 DNA: TGTGCCAGCAGCTCTGTAGCGGGAGGGCCTGAGACCCAGTACTTC
CDR3 protein: CASSSVAGGPETQYF

clone size: .
V gene: TRBV18
J gene: TRBJ1-3
D gene: .
CDR3 DNA: TGTGCCAGCTCACCCGAGTGGGTCCCTGGAAACACCATATATTTT
CDR3 protein: CASSPEWVPGNTIYF

clone size: once
V gene: TRBV29-1
J gene: TRBJ2-1
D gene: .
CDR3 DNA: TGCAGCGTAGGGACTTACTCTTACAATGAGCAGTTCTTC
CDR3 protein: CSVGTYSYNEQFF

clone size: once
V gene: TRBV5-4
J gene: TRBJ1-1
D gene: .
CDR3 DNA: TGTGCCAGCAGCTCCCCCTTTTCCATGAACACTGAAGCTTTCTTT
CDR3 protein: CASSSPFSMNTEAFF

clone size: few
V gene: TRBV18
J gene: TRBJ2-7
D gene: .
CDR3 DNA: TGTGCCAGCTCACCGGACAGAAACTCCGAGCAGTACTTC
CDR3 protein: CASSPDRNSEQYF

clone size: .
V gene: TRBV7-2
J gene: TRBJ2-7
D gene: .
CDR3 DNA: TGTGCCAGCAGCTTAGCCCGACGGGAATACGAGCAGTACTTC
CDR3 protein: CASSLARREYEQYF

clone size: .
V gene: TRBV9
J gene: TRBJ2-7
D gene: TRBD1
CDR3 DNA: TGTGCCAGCAGCGTATCTAGGACAGGGGACTACGAGCAGTACTTC
CDR3 protein: CASSVSRTGDYEQYF

clone size: .
V gene: TRBV18
J gene: TRBJ2-2
D gene: TRBD1
CDR3 DNA: TGTGCCAGCTCACCACGACAGGGGGGCACCGGGGAGCTGTTTTTT
CDR3 protein: CASSPRQGGTGELFF

clone size: .
V gene: TRBV2
J gene: TRBJ1-2
D gene: .
CDR3 DNA: TGTGCCAGCAGTTTACAGGGACCCTATGGCTACACCTTC
CDR3 protein: CASSLQGPYGYTF

clone size: .
V gene: TRBV4-1
J gene: TRBJ1-5
D gene: .
CDR3 DNA: TGCGCCAGCAGCCAAGGTCAGGGAAGGTACACAGGCAATCAGCCCCAGCATTTT
CDR3 protein: CASSQGQGRYTGNQPQHF

clone size: .
V gene: TRBV20-1
J gene: TRBJ1-1
D gene: .
CDR3 DNA: TGCAGTGCTAGGGGGAACACTGAAGCTTTCTTT
CDR3 protein: CSARGNTEAFF

clone size: .
V gene: TRBV11-3
J gene: TRBJ2-5
D gene: TRBD2
CDR3 DNA: TGTGCCAGCAGCTCAAGGAGTAGCGGGCAAGAGACCCAGTACTTC
CDR3 protein: CASSSRSSGQETQYF

clone size: .
V gene: TRBV4-3
J gene: TRBJ2-1
D gene: TRBD2
CDR3 DNA: TGCGCCAGCAGCCAAGGACTAGCGGGGGGGCCGACCGATGAGCAGTTCTTC
CDR3 protein: CASSQGLAGGPTDEQFF

clone size: .
V gene: TRBV7-9
J gene: TRBJ2-1
D gene: TRBD1
CDR3 DNA: TGTGCCAGCAGCTTAGCGCCGGGGACAGGGAACTACAATGAGCAGTTCTTC
CDR3 protein: CASSLAPGTGNYNEQFF

clone size: few
V gene: TRBV18
J gene: TRBJ2-3
D gene: .
CDR3 DNA: TGTGCCAGCTCACCAAGGCAGGGCACAGATACGCAGTATTTT
CDR3 protein: CASSPRQGTDTQYF

clone size: .
V gene: TRBV28
J gene: TRBJ2-5
D gene: TRBD1
CDR3 DNA: TGTGCCAGCAGTTTGGGAGGACAGGGAGAGACCCAGTACTTC
CDR3 protein: CASSLGGQGETQYF

clone size: .
V gene: TRBV7-8
J gene: TRBJ1-2
D gene: .
CDR3 DNA: TGTGCCAGCAGCTTAGGGAGGAGCTCTAACTATGGCTACACCTTC
CDR3 protein: CASSLGRSSNYGYTF

clone size: .
V gene: TRBV7-8
J gene: TRBJ2-5
D gene: .
CDR3 DNA: TGTGCCAGCAGCTTTCTTAGCGATGGTCGGGAGACCCAGTACTTC
CDR3 protein: CASSFLSDGRETQYF

clone size: .
V gene: TRBV2
J gene: TRBJ2-7
D gene: .
CDR3 DNA: TGTGCCAGCAGTGCTGATTACAGGGTCTACGAGCAGTACTTC
CDR3 protein: CASSADYRVYEQYF

clone size: .
V gene: TRBV5-1
J gene: TRBJ2-7
D gene: TRBD1
CDR3 DNA: TGCGCCAGCAGCTTGGCCAGGGGGTCCTACGAGCAGTACTTC
CDR3 protein: CASSLARGSYEQYF

clone size: .
V gene: TRBV2
J gene: TRBJ2-2
D gene: TRBD1
CDR3 DNA: TGTGCCAGCAGTGAGGACAGGTTGAACACCGGGGAGCTGTTTTTT
CDR3 protein: CASSEDRLNTGELFF

clone size: .
V gene: TRBV18
J gene: TRBJ1-6
D gene: .
CDR3 DNA: TGTGCCACCAGGGCTGCGACAGTCGAAAATTCACCCCTCCACTTT
CDR3 protein: CATRAATVENSPLHF

clone size: few
V gene: TRBV5-1
J gene: TRBJ1-2
D gene: .
CDR3 DNA: TGCGCCAGCAGCTTGTATCCCGACAGAACATCCTATGGCTACACCTTC
CDR3 protein: CASSLYPDRTSYGYTF

clone size: .
V gene: TRBV4-1
J gene: TRBJ2-3
D gene: .
CDR3 DNA: TGCGCCAGCAGCCAAGGGAGGATTAGCGGTGCGGGGTCTGATACGCAGTATTTT
CDR3 protein: CASSQGRISGAGSDTQYF